These 18 T cell receptor beta chains share one sample of origin, sequenced in a study of T cell repertoires in cytomegalovirus infection (dated by TCRdb to the late 2010s). Sequencing used an Illumina HiSeq 1500. The public reads were quality trimmed at Q25 with fastp and then assembled into clones with MiXCR by TCRdb, keeping productive beta chains. Identical CDR3 proteins give one entry, which carries the most common genes and DNA. The sample contains more than 400,000 distinct CDR3 sequences, 26% of them found a single time. In total, the top ten clones hold roughly 13% of the sample. The sequenced material came from PBMCs. These TCRs come from a human donor in good health (CMV status not recorded). Some clones in this sample may be carry-over from other donors' samples.

The chain employs TRBV4-1 and TRBJ1-1, with D possibly TRBD1 on 5 matching bases. Trimming removed 3 bases from V and 5 bases from J, with 16 bases in between. CDR1 and CDR2 (germline): MGHRA, YSYEKL. There are 15 residues in the CDR3. The CDR3: CASSQGRVLGTEAFF. As DNA, the CDR3 is TGCGCCAGCAGCCAGGGCAGGGTATTGGGGACTGAAGCTTTCTTT.

This clonotype was observed many times. The chain uses TRBV7-2 and TRBJ2-5, with D uncertain. Trimming pared 0 bases from V and 5 bases from J, leaving 7 bases between. CDR3 length equals 13 residues. Germline V gene sequence: CDR1 SGHTA, CDR2 FQGNSA. The CDR3 nucleotides read TGTGCCAGCAGCTTAGCTGTGGGGGAGACCCAGTACTTC. Its translation: CASSLAVGETQYF.

This clonotype was detected many times. The chain is built from TRBV6-2 or TRBV6-3 and TRBJ2-5; maybe TRBD2 (6 bases). The CDR3 covers 14 residues. Looked up from germline, CDR1 is MNHEY and CDR2 is SVGEGT. The ends were cut back, 8 bases at V and 5 bases at J, with 18 bases in the middle. In DNA, the CDR3 is TGTGCCAGCCGAGGAGGGGAGGCGAGTGAGACCCAGTACTTC. As protein: CASRGGEASETQYF.

This clonotype came up many times. J is TRBJ2-7 and V is TRBV7-2; D not certain. The length of the CDR3 is 14 residues. CDR1 and CDR2 (germline): SGHTA, FQGNSA. V lost 2 bases, J lost 1 base, and 9 bases lay in between. The CDR3 DNA sequence: TGTGCCAGCAGCTTAAGAAACGGATCCTACGAGCAGTACGTC. Translation: CASSLRNGSYEQYV.

This chain links TRBV6-5 with TRBJ1-6; D ambiguous. The CDR3 runs to 13 residues. Germline V gene data show CDR1 as MNHEY and CDR2 as SVGAGI. Trimming stripped 4 bases from V and 8 bases from J, with 9 bases between. The CDR3: CASSSRVYSPLHF. The DNA of the CDR3 is TGTGCCAGCAGTTCCCGGGTCTATTCACCCCTCCACTTT.

The chain couples TRBV13 to TRBJ2-1, with D perhaps TRBD1 or TRBD2 (5 bases each). The CDR3 contains 15 residues. Trimming cost V 5 bases and J 4 bases, with 15 bases left between them. Germline CDR1 PRHDT, CDR2 FYEKMQ (reference sequence). In DNA, the CDR3 is TGTGCCAGCAGCCCGGATGGGGGACCGTACAATGAGCAGTTCTTC. This translates into CASSPDGGPYNEQFF.

This clonotype was picked up a small number of times. The chain uses TRBV24-1 and TRBJ2-1; 9 bases are a match to TRBD2. The germline V gene encodes CDR1 KGHDR and CDR2 SFDVKD. CDR3 length: 16 residues. The ends lost 4 bases at V and 6 bases at J; junction bases unmatched: 9. CDR3 in DNA: TGTGCCACCAGTGAAGCCGGGACTAGCAGGCTCAATGAGCAGTTCTTC. Its translation: CATSEAGTSRLNEQFF.

This clonotype occurred a few times. This chain uses TRBV27 with TRBJ2-1, with D tentatively TRBD1 (7 bases). Between the trimmed V and J ends, which lost 0 bases and 3 bases, there was a span of 15 bases. In germline, CDR1 is MNHEY, CDR2 SMNVEV (reference sequence). The length of the CDR3 is 17 residues. The CDR3 nucleotides read TGTGCCAGCAGTTTATCCCTTGCAGGGGGGTTCTACAATGAGCAGTTCTTC. As protein: CASSLSLAGGFYNEQFF.

CDR3 amino acids: CSVEEVGNTIYF. Here the CDR3 DNA reads TGCAGCGTTGAGGAAGTTGGAAACACCATATATTTT. This sequence joins TRBV29-1 and TRBJ1-3; D is unclear. This CDR3 comprises 12 residues. Germline V gene lookup returns CDR1 SQVTM and CDR2 ANQGSEA. V was shortened by 3 bases and J by 3 bases, with 6 bases between the two germline ends. Full variable domain (missing parts from reference TRBV29-1 and TRBJ1-3): SAVISQKPSRDICQRGTSLTIQCQVDSQVTMMFWYRQQPGQSLTLIATANQGSEATYESGFVIDKFPISRPNLTFSTLTVSNMSPEDSSIYLCSVEEVGNTIYFGEGSWLTVV.

V gene TRBV5-5 combines with J gene TRBJ2-7, with 7 bases lining up with TRBD1. CDR3 size: 15 residues. Germline trimming cut 0 bases from V and 3 bases from J; bases unmatched to any gene: 6. CDR1 is SGHKS and CDR2 is YYEKEE in the germline V gene (reference sequence). CDR3 nucleotides: TGTGCCAGCAGCTTGGCGGCAGGGGGATTCTACGAGCAGTACTTC. Translation gives CASSLAAGGFYEQYF.

This clonotype turned up a few times. The rearrangement joins TRBV13 to TRBJ2-3; D is ambiguous. The CDR3 totals 13 residues. Germline lookup yields CDR1 PRHDT and CDR2 FYEKMQ (reference sequence). Trimming cost V 5 bases and J 6 bases, with 12 bases left between them. The CDR3 spells CASSPTPEDTQYF. For the CDR3, the DNA is TGTGCCAGCAGCCCTACCCCCGAGGATACGCAGTATTTT.

Only a few counts were recorded for this clonotype. The chain has TRBV7-2 and TRBJ1-6; D might be TRBD1 (5 bases). Germline CDR1 reads SGHTA; CDR2 reads FQGNSA. Trimming shortened V by 5 bases and J by 4 bases, and 9 bases separated the two germline ends. The CDR3 consists of 14 residues. The CDR3 coding sequence is TGTGCCAGCAGCGGGACTGCATATAATTCACCCCTCCACTTT. As protein: CASSGTAYNSPLHF.

Ten or more counts support this clonotype. This sequence joins TRBV7-2 and TRBJ1-5; D remains ambiguous. The CDR3 has 16 amino acids. Germline V gene lookup returns CDR1 SGHTA and CDR2 FQGNSA. Trimming took off 5 bases at V and 3 bases at J, with 17 bases between the two ends. The CDR3 DNA reads as TGTGCCAGCAGCATATCTTCGGAGGGTTTCAATCAGCCCCAGCATTTT. This sequence encodes CASSISSEGFNQPQHF.

This clonotype was detected a few times. The chain uses TRBV6-5 and TRBJ1-5; 10 positions agree with TRBD1. This CDR3 comprises 15 residues. Unmatched junction bases numbered 1, after V lost 0 bases and J lost 5 bases. Germline CDR1 reads MNHEY; CDR2 reads SVGAGI. The CDR3 is CASSYSGTGDQPQHF. As DNA, the CDR3 is TGTGCCAGCAGTTACTCGGGGACAGGGGATCAGCCCCAGCATTTT.

This clonotype was recorded a few times. The CDR3 DNA reads as TGTGCCAGCAGCTTAGTATCATCCGGGAGGGGATCCTACAATGAGCAGTTCTTC. It is translated as CASSLVSSGRGSYNEQFF. The rearrangement uses TRBV7-2 and TRBJ2-1, with TRBD2 identical over 8 bases. The V gene's germline CDR1 is SGHTA and CDR2 FQGNSA. V shed 1 base and J 1 base; nucleotides not matched to a gene: 9. This CDR3 comprises 18 residues.

This chain uses TRBV5-6 with TRBJ1-2, with D tentatively TRBD1 (6 bases). The ends were cut back, 6 bases at V and 4 bases at J, with 19 bases in the middle. This CDR3 is built from 15 residues. Per the germline V gene, CDR1 is SGHDT and CDR2 is YYEEEE. CDR3 protein: CASTEGQITSYGYTF. In nucleotides, the CDR3 is TGTGCCAGCACCGAGGGACAAATTACGTCCTATGGCTACACCTTC.

V and J are TRBV10-3 and TRBJ2-5; 12 bases are shared with TRBD1. CDR3 length: 16 amino acids. J was trimmed by 5 bases and V by 6 bases; bases with no gene match: 10. CDR1 is ENHRY, CDR2 SYGVKD, per germline. The CDR3 bases are TGTGCCATCAGGGAGATCGGGACAGGGGGCTTGGAGACCCAGTACTTC. Protein: CAIREIGTGGLETQYF.

The CDR3 sequence: CASSLQGDNQPQHF. CDR3 nucleotides: TGTGCCAGCAGCTTGCAGGGCGATAATCAGCCCCAGCATTTT. The chain couples TRBV12-3 or TRBV12-4 to TRBJ1-5, with a weak D call TRBD1 (5 bases). The CDR3 totals 14 residues. Trimming took off 6 bases at V and 4 bases at J, with 13 bases between the two ends.